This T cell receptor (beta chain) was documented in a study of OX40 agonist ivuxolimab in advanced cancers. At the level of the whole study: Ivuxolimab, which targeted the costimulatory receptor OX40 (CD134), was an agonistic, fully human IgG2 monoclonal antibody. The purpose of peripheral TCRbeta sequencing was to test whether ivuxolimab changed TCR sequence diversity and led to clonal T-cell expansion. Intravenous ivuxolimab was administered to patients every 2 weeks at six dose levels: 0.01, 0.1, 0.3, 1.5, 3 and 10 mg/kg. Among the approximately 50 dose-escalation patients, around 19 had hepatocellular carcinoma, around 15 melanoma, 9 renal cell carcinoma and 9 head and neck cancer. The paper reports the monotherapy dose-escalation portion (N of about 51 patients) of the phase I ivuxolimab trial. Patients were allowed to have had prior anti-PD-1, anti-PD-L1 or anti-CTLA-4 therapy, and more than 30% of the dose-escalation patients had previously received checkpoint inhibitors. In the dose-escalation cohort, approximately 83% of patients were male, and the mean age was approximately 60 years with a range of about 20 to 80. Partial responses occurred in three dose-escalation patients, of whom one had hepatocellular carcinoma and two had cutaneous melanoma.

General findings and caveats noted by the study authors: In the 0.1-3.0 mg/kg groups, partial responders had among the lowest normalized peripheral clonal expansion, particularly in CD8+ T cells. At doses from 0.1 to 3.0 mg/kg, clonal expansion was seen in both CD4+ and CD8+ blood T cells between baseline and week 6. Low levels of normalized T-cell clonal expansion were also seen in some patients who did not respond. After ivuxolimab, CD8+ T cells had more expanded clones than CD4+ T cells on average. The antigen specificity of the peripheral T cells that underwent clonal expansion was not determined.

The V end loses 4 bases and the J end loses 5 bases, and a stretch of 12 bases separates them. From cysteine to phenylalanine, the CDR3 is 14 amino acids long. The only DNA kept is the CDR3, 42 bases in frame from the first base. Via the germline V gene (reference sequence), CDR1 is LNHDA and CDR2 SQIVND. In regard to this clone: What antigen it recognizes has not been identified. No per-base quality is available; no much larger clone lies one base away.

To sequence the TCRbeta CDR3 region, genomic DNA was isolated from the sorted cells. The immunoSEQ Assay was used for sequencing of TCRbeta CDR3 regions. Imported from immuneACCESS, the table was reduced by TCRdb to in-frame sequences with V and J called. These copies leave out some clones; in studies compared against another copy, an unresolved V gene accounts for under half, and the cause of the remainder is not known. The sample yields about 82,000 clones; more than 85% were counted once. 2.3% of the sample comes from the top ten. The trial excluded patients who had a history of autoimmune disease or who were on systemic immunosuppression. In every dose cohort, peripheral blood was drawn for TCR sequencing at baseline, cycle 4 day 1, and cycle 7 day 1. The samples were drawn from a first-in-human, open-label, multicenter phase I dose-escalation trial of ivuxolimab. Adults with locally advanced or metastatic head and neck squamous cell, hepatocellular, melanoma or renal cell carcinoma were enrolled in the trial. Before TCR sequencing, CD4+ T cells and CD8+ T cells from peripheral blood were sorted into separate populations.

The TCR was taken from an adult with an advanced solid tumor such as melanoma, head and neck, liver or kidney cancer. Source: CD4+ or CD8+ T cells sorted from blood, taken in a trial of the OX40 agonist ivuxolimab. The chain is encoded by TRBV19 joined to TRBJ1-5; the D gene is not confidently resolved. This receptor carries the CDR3 CASSNREFDQPQHF. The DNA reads TGTGCCAGTAGTAACCGGGAGTTTGATCAGCCCCAGCATTTT.